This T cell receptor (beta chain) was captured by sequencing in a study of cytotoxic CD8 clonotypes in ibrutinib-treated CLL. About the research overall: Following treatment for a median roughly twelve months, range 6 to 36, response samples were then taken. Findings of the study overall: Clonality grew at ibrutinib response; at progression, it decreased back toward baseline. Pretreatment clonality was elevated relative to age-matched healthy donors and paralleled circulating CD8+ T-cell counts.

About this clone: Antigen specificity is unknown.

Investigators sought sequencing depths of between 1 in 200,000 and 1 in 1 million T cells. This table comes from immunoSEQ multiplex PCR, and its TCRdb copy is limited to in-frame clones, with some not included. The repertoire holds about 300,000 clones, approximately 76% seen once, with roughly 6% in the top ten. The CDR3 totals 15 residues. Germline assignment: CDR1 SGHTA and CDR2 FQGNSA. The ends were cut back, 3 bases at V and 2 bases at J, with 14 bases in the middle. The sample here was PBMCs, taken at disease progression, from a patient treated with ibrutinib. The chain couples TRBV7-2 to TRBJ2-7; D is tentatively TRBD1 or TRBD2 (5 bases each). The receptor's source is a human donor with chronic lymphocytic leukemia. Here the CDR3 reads CASSLAGTDAYEQYF. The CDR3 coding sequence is TGTGCCAGCAGCTTGGCCGGGACCGACGCCTACGAGCAGTACTTC.